The 16 T cell receptor beta chains below come from one sample, sequenced in a study of cytomegalovirus exposure and HLA in healthy donors. A multiplex PCR was run with 60 Vbeta primers and 13 Jbeta primers. The data were produced by immunoSEQ multiplex PCR, yet TCRdb's version contains in-frame clones alone and is incomplete. The repertoire has about 100,000 clones, approximately 70% of them found once; the top ten carry about 4.5%. The sample was PBMCs. Source of these receptors: a woman in her late teens or twenties in good health and CMV-seropositive.

A single count supports this clone. This rearrangement joins TRBV27 to TRBJ2-3; D might be TRBD2 (6 bases). V lost 4 bases and J 6 bases, leaving 17 bases between the germline ends. Germline CDR1 reads MNHEY; CDR2 reads SMNVEV (reference sequence). CDR3 length equals 15 residues. The CDR3 bases are TGTGCCAGCAGTTCGCCTAGCGTCCTTTCGGATACGCAGTATTTT. The encoded protein is CASSSPSVLSDTQYF.

The count of this clone is one. The V call is TRBV7-3, the J call TRBJ2-3, with a tentative D call TRBD2 (6 bases). V was pared by 4 bases and J by 0 bases, with 17 bases between. There are 17 residues in the CDR3. Germline V CDR1 and CDR2: SGHTA, FQGTGA. CDR3: CASSSGEWVRSTDTQYF. The CDR3 nucleotides read TGTGCCAGCAGCTCGGGGGAGTGGGTTCGAAGCACAGATACGCAGTATTTT.

This chain links TRBV9 with TRBJ2-6, with 7 positions matching TRBD2. This CDR3 spans 19 amino acids. Unmatched junction bases numbered 14, after V lost 3 bases and J lost 2 bases. Germline V CDR1 and CDR2: SGDLS, YYNGEE. The CDR3 loop reads CASSGRLAGDVAGANVLTF. The CDR3 DNA reads as TGTGCCAGCAGCGGCCGTCTGGCGGGAGATGTCGCTGGGGCCAACGTCCTGACTTTC.

The V call is TRBV15, the J call TRBJ1-5; D unresolved. The V end was cut by 8 bases, the J end by 4 bases, with 3 bases between. Germline V lookup: CDR1 LNHNV, CDR2 YYDKDF (reference sequence). This CDR3 region has 10 residues. CDR3 nucleotides: TGTGCCACCTCTAATCAGCCCCAGCATTTT. Amino acids: CATSNQPQHF.

The chain is built from TRBV28 and TRBJ1-3; the D is unclear. Germline V gene lookup returns CDR1 MDHEN and CDR2 SYDVKM. V lost 3 bases and J 3 bases, leaving 9 bases between the germline ends. The CDR3 runs to 14 residues. Written as DNA, the CDR3 is TGTGCCAGCAGTTTTTACGAGTTTGGAAACACCATATATTTT. Protein: CASSFYEFGNTIYF. Together with reference TRBV28 and TRBJ1-3, the CDR3 gives the full variable domain: DVKVTQSSRYLVKRTGEKVFLECVQDMDHENMFWYRQDPGLGLRLIYFSYDVKMKEKGDIPEGYSVSREKKERFSLILESASTNQTSMYLCASSFYEFGNTIYFGEGSWLTVV.

This chain joins TRBV7-3 and TRBJ2-7; 8 bases are a match to TRBD1. Per germline, CDR1 SGHTA and CDR2 FQGTGA. The CDR3 has 13 residues. The trim removed 5 bases at V and 5 bases at J, leaving 5 bases unmatched. The CDR3 is CASSAGQGNEQYF. The CDR3 DNA follows: TGTGCCAGCAGCGCCGGACAGGGCAACGAGCAGTACTTC.

This rearrangement joins TRBV28 to TRBJ2-1, with 9 bases that match TRBD2. Germline V gene sequence: CDR1 MDHEN, CDR2 SYDVKM. The CDR3 runs to 17 residues. V trimming: 4 bases; J trimming: 8 bases; junction bases outside the gene matches: 15. The CDR3 spells CASSSRVAGVLGDEQFF. CDR3 DNA sequence: TGTGCCAGCAGTTCCCGGGTAGCGGGAGTGCTGGGCGATGAGCAGTTCTTC.

This clone was recorded only once. The chain joins TRBV7-2 to TRBJ2-3; TRBD2 aligns across 14 bases. Germline trimming cut 8 bases from V and 6 bases from J; bases unmatched to any gene: 7. CDR3 length: 15 amino acids. Germline CDR1 reads SGHTA; CDR2 reads FQGNSA. The CDR3 loop reads CASGTSGSGFDTQYF. In DNA, the CDR3 is TGTGCCAGCGGGACTAGCGGGAGTGGGTTCGATACGCAGTATTTT.

The rearrangement joins TRBV7-8 to TRBJ2-3, with D possibly TRBD2 on 6 matching bases. The CDR3 sequence is 16 residues long. CDR1 is SGHVS, CDR2 FQNEAQ, per germline. The ends were cut back, 0 bases at V and 3 bases at J, with 13 bases in the middle. CDR3 sequence: CASSLALSGGTDTQYF. In DNA, the CDR3 is TGTGCCAGCAGCTTAGCGCTTAGCGGTGGTACAGATACGCAGTATTTT. Based on the CDR3 plus reference TRBV7-8 and TRBJ2-3, the full variable domain is GAGVSQSPRYKVAKRGQDVALRCDPISGHVSLFWYQQALGQGPEFLTYFQNEAQLDKSGLPSDRFFAERPEGSVSTLKIQRTQQEDSAVYLCASSLALSGGTDTQYFGPGTRLTVL.

This clone was seen once. The CDR3 DNA is TGCAAGACAGGGGGAATGTATTTT. Its translation is CKTGGMYF. The chain joins TRBV20-1 to TRBJ2-3, with 9 nucleotides matching TRBD1. Germline V gene sequence: CDR1 DFQATT, CDR2 SNEGSKA (reference sequence). This CDR3 spans 8 amino acids.

Comment on this clone: This CDR3 is also generated by other DNA sequences in the sample. This chain uses TRBV5-1 with TRBJ2-3; D ambiguous. The V gene lost 4 bases and the J gene lost 1 base, with 7 bases spanning the gap. There are 13 residues in the CDR3. Germline values: CDR1 SGHRS, CDR2 YFSETQ. CDR3 coding DNA: TGCGCCAGCAGCCCGTCAGGCACAGATACGCAGTATTTT. Residues: CASSPSGTDTQYF. Supplemented by reference TRBV5-1 and TRBJ2-3, the full variable domain reads KAGVTQTPRYLIKTRGQQVTLSCSPISGHRSVSWYQQTPGQGLQFLFEYFSETQRNKGNFPGRFSGRQFSNSRSEMNVSTLELGDSALYLCASSPSGTDTQYFGPGTRLTVL.

The J gene is TRBJ2-7, the V gene TRBV11-2; D is unclear. This CDR3 comprises 13 residues. The V gene lost 5 bases and the J gene lost 3 bases, with 11 bases spanning the gap. Germline V gene sequence: CDR1 SGHAT, CDR2 FQNNGV. The CDR3 DNA reads as TGTGCCAGCAGCCCTAGTCGTAGCTACGAGCAGTACTTC. Translation gives CASSPSRSYEQYF. Using reference TRBV11-2 and TRBJ2-7 for the parts outside the CDR3, the full variable domain is EAGVAQSPRYKIIEKRQSVAFWCNPISGHATLYWYQQILGQGPKLLIQFQNNGVVDDSQLPKDRFSAERLKGVDSTLKIQPAKLEDSAVYLCASSPSRSYEQYFGPGTRLTVT.

The rearrangement uses TRBV6-1 and TRBJ2-5; 12 nucleotides match TRBD2. This CDR3 comprises 16 residues. The ends lost 4 bases at V and 0 bases at J; junction bases unmatched: 3. CDR1 and CDR2 from the germline V gene are MNHNS and SASEGT. This CDR3 is CASSGTSGENQETQYF. For the CDR3, the DNA is TGTGCCAGCAGTGGGACTAGCGGGGAGAACCAAGAGACCCAGTACTTC.

The chain is built from TRBV27 and TRBJ1-5, with 7 bases identical to TRBD1. Germline CDR1 reads MNHEY; CDR2 reads SMNVEV (reference sequence). The CDR3 is 16 amino acids. Trimming took 5 bases from V and 1 from J; bases not matched to a gene: 8. CDR3 sequence (DNA): TGTGCCAGCAGTCCCGTGACAGGGTTAAGCAATCAGCCCCAGCATTTT. Translation: CASSPVTGLSNQPQHF.

V gene TRBV28 combines with J gene TRBJ2-7; 7 bases align to TRBD2. The CDR3 consists of 14 residues. The J segment lost 3 bases and the V segment lost 5 bases, leaving 7 bases of the junction unmatched. CDR1 is MDHEN, CDR2 SYDVKM, per germline. This chain's CDR3 is CASSEASGLYEQYF. The CDR3 bases are TGTGCCAGCAGTGAAGCTAGCGGACTCTACGAGCAGTACTTC.

The chain combines TRBV30 with TRBJ1-3, with D possibly matching TRBD1 (5 bases). The CDR3 totals 15 residues. The V gene lost 0 bases and the J gene lost 0 bases, with 9 bases spanning the gap. Germline assignment: CDR1 GTSNPN and CDR2 SVGIG (reference sequence). The CDR3 loop is CAWSVLGGSGNTIYF. CDR3 sequence (DNA): TGTGCCTGGAGTGTACTGGGGGGCTCTGGAAACACCATATATTTT.